A selection of T cell receptor beta chains follows, all from one sample in a study of cytomegalovirus exposure and HLA in healthy donors. The method was immunoSEQ multiplex PCR; TCRdb's version includes in-frame clones alone and lacks a portion of them. The sample carries under 300,000 clones, around 86% recorded once. Sequencing used PBMCs. Receptors were obtained from a woman aged 18-29 years in good health and CMV-seronegative. Each CDR3 is given with its conserved first and last residue.

v_call,cdr3_aa
TRBV6-5,CASSYGQSNQPQHF
TRBV4-3,CASSRWQGVDEQYF
TRBV5-6,CASRPTGAGANVLTF
TRBV7-8,CASSLRTGNEQYF
TRBV5-1,CASSLAGEVGDTQYF
TRBV6-5,CASSLGAGERNEQFF
TRBV7-8,CASSLGRRTDSYEQYF
TRBV7-6,CASSSGQPGNTIYF
TRBV19,CASSIAHVVVAGGKNEQFF
TRBV7-9,CASSLADRGEQYF
TRBV27,CASSWTGQMGNQPQHF
TRBV11-2,CASSFVAAETQYF
TRBV7-8,CASSPGTSGGKMETQYF
TRBV11-3,CASSSPEGGRVEQFF
TRBV6-5,CASSRDSLEYYEQYF
TRBV5-1,CASSPRAGPYEQYF
TRBV7-2,CASSLAWLGTGEQYF
TRBV15,CATSRTGLGAYEQYF
TRBV28,CASTTGSGANVLTF
TRBV10-3,CAISDSRNLNYGYTF
TRBV18,CASSQVQVNYGYTF
TRBV6-1,CAGGRDRDQPQHF
TRBV27,CASSLLGQGAYEQYF
TRBV30,CAWSQAAGTEAFF
TRBV6-1,CASSESGQVTNTGELFF
TRBV10-1,CASSESLTRPATDTQYF
TRBV4-3,CASSQVGFLLLTGANVLTF
TRBV7-3,CASSLSASGGAEQYF
TRBV4-2,CASSQDLNEFTEAFF
TRBV7-9,CASSTQGNYGYTF
TRBV4-3,CASSQDKGQNNQPQHF
TRBV4-1,CASSRLGLKENEQYF
TRBV5-1,CASSFGATSGRKDTQYF
TRBV4-1,CASSQDSGASYEQYF
TRBV6-5,CASSYGDRERYTF
TRBV7-9,CASSSMLDRGDNQPQHF